The 27 T cell receptor beta chains reported below all come from one sample, sequenced in a study of type 1 and type 2 diabetes patients. The PCR template was genomic DNA. A primer set of 30 forward and 13 reverse primers amplified the CDR3. Via MiXCR, TCRdb re-called the multiplex PCR reads, giving one row per CDR3 protein. Of fewer than 300,000 distinct CDR3 sequences listed, roughly 44% were seen once; the top ten hold 12% to 15%. Sequenced input: peripheral blood mononuclear cells (PBMCs). These receptors came from a man aged 18 to 30 with type 2 diabetes.

This clonotype was seen only once. A read error may explain this, as a much larger clone is one base away. This sequence joins TRBV15 and TRBJ2-7, with 8 bases that match TRBD1. TRBJ2-1 explains the end of the DNA better; the J call may be wrong. CDR1 LNHNV and CDR2 YYDKDF come from the germline V gene (reference sequence). The CDR3 runs 13 residues. Here the CDR3 DNA reads TGTGCCACCAGCAGACAGGGGGCCTACGAGCAGTTCTTC. It codes for CATSRQGAYEQFF.

V gene TRBV12-3 or TRBV12-4 combines with J gene TRBJ2-2; D is possibly TRBD1 (5 bases). This CDR3 has 14 residues. The V end lost 9 bases, the J end lost 3 bases, and 14 bases lay between the germline ends. CDR3 in amino acids: CASRAEGDTGELFF. The CDR3 DNA reads as TGTGCCAGTCGGGCGGAAGGGGACACCGGGGAGCTGTTTTTT.

This chain connects TRBV2 to TRBJ2-1; the match to TRBD1 covers 9 bases. Germline CDR1 and CDR2: SNHLY and FYNNEI. V lost 6 bases, J lost 7 bases, and 13 bases stayed unmatched. The CDR3 runs to 16 residues. CDR3 DNA: TGTGCCAGCAGCGCTATACCACAGGGGGCGGTAAATGAGCAGTTCTTC. It codes for CASSAIPQGAVNEQFF.

This clonotype occurred a few times. V gene TRBV4-1 combines with J gene TRBJ1-2, with 9 positions matching TRBD1. The CDR3 totals 14 residues. Germline CDR1 is MGHRA and CDR2 is YSYEKL. Trimming took 3 bases from V and 8 from J; bases not matched to a gene: 7. In nucleotides, the CDR3 is TGCGCCAGCAGCCAGGAAGGGACAGGGAGAGGCTACACCTTC. Translated, it gives CASSQEGTGRGYTF.

CDR3 protein: CASSLSGLGEQYF. The CDR3 DNA reads as TGTGCCAGCAGCCTCTCGGGGCTCGGCGAGCAGTACTTC. This chain uses TRBV3-1 with TRBJ2-7, with D possibly called TRBD1 or TRBD2 (5 bases each). Trimming removed 4 bases at V and 6 bases at J, with 13 bases between. Germline lookup yields CDR1 LGHDT and CDR2 YNNKEL (reference sequence). The CDR3 loop spans 13 amino acids.

This chain connects TRBV7-4 to TRBJ2-1; D may be TRBD2 (5 bases). The germline V gene has CDR1 SGHVT and CDR2 SQSDAQ. The V end lost 5 bases, the J end lost 12 bases, and 17 bases lay between the germline ends. This CDR3 spans 13 amino acids. CDR3 DNA: TGTGCCAGCAGCCAAGCGATAGGGAGCGGGCAGTTCTTC. Its protein is CASSQAIGSGQFF.

The chain has TRBV6-5 and TRBJ2-7, with 8 bases identical to TRBD1. The CDR3 loop spans 13 amino acids. The junction had 3 bases not matched to a gene; V was cut back by 5 bases and J by 3 bases. Germline-derived CDR1 and CDR2 are MNHEY and SVGAGI. CDR3 protein: CASSITGGYEQYF. The CDR3 DNA reads as TGTGCCAGCAGTATTACAGGGGGCTACGAGCAGTACTTC.

The sample holds a few counts of this clonotype. The chain couples TRBV19 to TRBJ1-2, with 7 bases fitting TRBD1. Per the germline V gene, CDR1 is LNHDA and CDR2 is SQIVND (reference sequence). Losses at the gene ends were 2 bases for V and 1 base for J; bases not matched to a gene: 1. The CDR3 totals 14 residues. CDR3 in amino acids: CASSIRDSNYGYTF. The CDR3 nucleotides read TGTGCCAGTAGTATACGGGACAGTAACTATGGCTACACCTTC.

The chain combines TRBV5-1 with TRBJ2-5; TRBD2 is a possible D gene (5 bases). The CDR3 totals 15 residues. Germline lookup yields CDR1 SGHRS and CDR2 YFSETQ. V dropped 6 bases and J dropped 0 bases, with 15 bases sitting between them. The CDR3 here is CASTGLNLNQETQYF. The CDR3 DNA is TGCGCCAGCACTGGACTTAACCTGAACCAAGAGACCCAGTACTTC.

This clonotype was detected only a few times. The CDR3 DNA sequence: TGTGCCAGCAGTTACGCCTTTGGGGGAGCAGGGGCCAACGTCCTGACTTTC. Translation: CASSYAFGGAGANVLTF. The chain combines TRBV6-5 with TRBJ2-6; D possibly matches TRBD1 or TRBD2 (5 bases each). Trimming stripped 2 bases from V and 4 bases from J, with 15 bases between. The CDR3 runs to 17 residues. Germline-derived CDR1 and CDR2 are MNHEY and SVGAGI.

This clonotype was recorded a few times. J is TRBJ1-2 and V is TRBV7-6; D unclear. Germline CDR1 and CDR2: SGHVS and FNYEAQ. The CDR3 has 13 residues. Trimming removed 3 bases at V and 3 bases at J, with 8 bases between. CDR3 in DNA: TGTGCCAGCAGCTTGGCCCCATACTATGGCTACACCTTC. It codes for CASSLAPYYGYTF.

V gene TRBV25-1 combines with J gene TRBJ1-2; 7 bases match TRBD1. The CDR3 runs to 13 residues. CDR1 is MGHDK and CDR2 is SYGVNS in the germline V gene. The V gene end was trimmed by 6 bases and the J gene end by 5 bases; junction bases not matched to a gene: 6. The CDR3 loop is CASSPQGQYGYTF. The CDR3 coding sequence is TGTGCCAGCAGCCCCCAGGGACAGTATGGCTACACCTTC.

This clonotype showed up just a few times. The chain recombines TRBV7-8 with TRBJ1-6; no clear D. Trimming shortened V by 1 base and J by 10 bases, and 11 bases separated the two germline ends. The CDR3 spans 14 residues. Germline V CDR1 and CDR2: SGHVS, FQNEAQ. The CDR3, as DNA: TGTGCCAGCAGCTTAGATAGTGCGGGCTCACCCCTCCACTTT. As protein: CASSLDSAGSPLHF. The whole variable domain, filled in from reference TRBV7-8 and TRBJ1-6, reads GAGVSQSPRYKVAKRGQDVALRCDPISGHVSLFWYQQALGQGPEFLTYFQNEAQLDKSGLPSDRFFAERPEGSVSTLKIQRTQQEDSAVYLCASSLDSAGSPLHFGNGTRLTVT.

This chain connects TRBV6-1 to TRBJ1-1; D is unclear. From germline, CDR1 is MNHNS and CDR2 SASEGT. The V end was cut by 3 bases, the J end by 0 bases, with 11 bases between. CDR3 length: 15 residues. CDR3 region: CASSEPGDVNTEAFF. In DNA form, the CDR3 reads TGTGCCAGCAGTGAGCCCGGAGACGTGAACACTGAAGCTTTCTTT.

This clonotype was seen a handful of times. This chain joins TRBV5-1 and TRBJ2-7, with D maybe TRBD1 (6 bases). The CDR3 has 13 amino acids. Trimming took 6 bases from V and 0 from J, leaving 10 bases between them. Germline loops: CDR1 SGHRS, CDR2 YFSETQ. CDR3 protein: CASTGDNSYEQYF. The CDR3 nucleotides are TGCGCCAGCACTGGGGACAACTCCTACGAGCAGTACTTC.

This clonotype was detected only once. The gene calls are TRBV2 and TRBJ1-3, with 9 bases identical to TRBD1. Germline CDR1 reads SNHLY; CDR2 reads FYNNEI. J gave up 0 bases and V 7 bases, and 13 bases lay outside the gene matches. The CDR3 spans 18 residues. The CDR3 sequence is CASTIRTGVSLSGNTIYF. The CDR3 DNA reads as TGTGCCAGCACTATTAGGACAGGGGTCTCTCTCTCTGGAAACACCATATATTTT.

This clonotype was counted a few times. This sequence joins TRBV10-3 and TRBJ2-3; D possibly corresponds to TRBD2 (7 bases). The CDR3 contains 15 residues. Germline V gives CDR1 ENHRY, CDR2 SYGVKD. The V and J ends lost 3 bases and 4 bases respectively, with 14 bases between them. CDR3 nucleotides: TGTGCCATCAGTGATGCGGGAGAGGGGGCAGATACGCAGTATTTT. Encoded protein: CAISDAGEGADTQYF.

This clonotype was recorded a few times. The chain employs TRBV27 and TRBJ2-1; D may correspond to TRBD1 or TRBD2 (5 bases each). The CDR3 length is 14 residues. Germline values: CDR1 MNHEY, CDR2 SMNVEV (reference sequence). Trimming cost V 5 bases and J 8 bases, with 16 bases left between them. CDR3 sequence: CASSIGDDEDEQFF. Written as DNA, the CDR3 is TGTGCCAGCAGTATTGGGGACGATGAGGATGAGCAGTTCTTC.

This clonotype rates as medium-sized. V is TRBV9 and J is TRBJ2-2; D is unresolved. The length of the CDR3 is 12 residues. Trimming took off 3 bases at V and 1 base at J, with 1 base between the two ends. Germline V CDR1 and CDR2: SGDLS, YYNGEE. The CDR3: CASSENTGELFF. CDR3 in DNA: TGTGCCAGCAGCGAGAACACCGGGGAGCTGTTTTTT.

The rearrangement joins TRBV5-1 to TRBJ1-1; D not certain. Germline values: CDR1 SGHRS, CDR2 YFSETQ. The CDR3 runs 15 residues. Trimming took off 5 bases at V and 2 bases at J, with 16 bases between the two ends. The CDR3 region has the DNA TGCGCCAGCAGTGAGAGGGAGGGCGGTAACACTGAAGCTTTCTTT. It is translated as CASSEREGGNTEAFF.

This clonotype occurred a few times. The chain employs TRBV6-5 and TRBJ2-7, with 9 nucleotides matching TRBD1. V lost 5 bases, J lost 3 bases, and 8 bases stayed unmatched. The germline V gene encodes CDR1 MNHEY and CDR2 SVGAGI. The CDR3 contains 15 residues. The CDR3 is CASSPGQGSYYEQYF. The CDR3 nucleotides are TGTGCCAGCAGTCCGGGACAGGGAAGTTACTACGAGCAGTACTTC.

The chain couples TRBV19 to TRBJ2-5, with D perhaps TRBD1 (6 bases). The V and J ends lost 5 bases and 3 bases respectively, with 22 bases between them. Looked up from germline, CDR1 is LNHDA and CDR2 is SQIVND (reference sequence). The CDR3 runs 17 residues. The CDR3 spells CASSPSLGGFGEETQYF. CDR3 in DNA: TGTGCCAGTAGTCCAAGCCTAGGGGGATTCGGCGAAGAGACCCAGTACTTC.

In this sample, this clonotype turned up a few times. This sequence joins TRBV20-1 and TRBJ1-2; unclear D gene. Germline CDR1 DFQATT, CDR2 SNEGSKA (reference sequence). The V gene lost 6 bases and the J gene lost 5 bases, with 10 bases spanning the gap. The CDR3 extends over 11 amino acids. The CDR3: CSALVQYGYTF. In nucleotides, the CDR3 is TGCAGTGCCCTCGTTCAGTATGGCTACACCTTC.

The rearrangement joins TRBV12-5 to TRBJ1-1, with D unclear. This CDR3 contains 18 residues. Trimming removed 0 bases from V and 5 bases from J, with 22 bases in between. Germline loops: CDR1 LGHNT, CDR2 FRNRAP. CDR3 nucleotides: TGTGCTAGTGGTTTGGTACTCTCAGGACCGATAGAAAGGACTGAAGCTTTCTTT. Translating gives CASGLVLSGPIERTEAFF.

There are a few counts of this clonotype. The rearrangement uses TRBV6-1 and TRBJ2-5, with D possibly being TRBD2 (6 bases). The CDR3 spans 16 residues. Germline values: CDR1 MNHNS, CDR2 SASEGT. Trimming cost V 5 bases and J 2 bases, with 18 bases left between them. CDR3: CASSYSRAGTQETQYF. DNA of the CDR3: TGTGCCAGCAGTTACTCGCGCGCGGGGACTCAAGAGACCCAGTACTTC.

This clonotype was recorded at least ten times. The chain has TRBV10-3 and TRBJ2-7; the D gene is possibly TRBD1 (6 bases). CDR1 and CDR2 (germline): ENHRY, SYGVKD. Deletions cut 6 bases from V and 3 bases from J, with 15 bases between. The CDR3 has 14 residues. The CDR3 bases are TGTGCCATCAGAGAACAGGGTACGGGCTACGAGCAGTACTTC. This translates into CAIREQGTGYEQYF.

This clonotype was observed a handful of times. This sequence joins TRBV10-3 and TRBJ1-2; possible D gene TRBD1, 5 bases. Trimming removed 4 bases at V and 8 bases at J, with 14 bases between. The CDR3 sequence is 13 residues long. CDR1 is ENHRY and CDR2 is SYGVKD in the germline V gene. CDR3 in amino acids: CAISVGDGGGYTF. CDR3 in DNA: TGTGCCATCAGTGTGGGGGATGGAGGAGGCTACACCTTC.